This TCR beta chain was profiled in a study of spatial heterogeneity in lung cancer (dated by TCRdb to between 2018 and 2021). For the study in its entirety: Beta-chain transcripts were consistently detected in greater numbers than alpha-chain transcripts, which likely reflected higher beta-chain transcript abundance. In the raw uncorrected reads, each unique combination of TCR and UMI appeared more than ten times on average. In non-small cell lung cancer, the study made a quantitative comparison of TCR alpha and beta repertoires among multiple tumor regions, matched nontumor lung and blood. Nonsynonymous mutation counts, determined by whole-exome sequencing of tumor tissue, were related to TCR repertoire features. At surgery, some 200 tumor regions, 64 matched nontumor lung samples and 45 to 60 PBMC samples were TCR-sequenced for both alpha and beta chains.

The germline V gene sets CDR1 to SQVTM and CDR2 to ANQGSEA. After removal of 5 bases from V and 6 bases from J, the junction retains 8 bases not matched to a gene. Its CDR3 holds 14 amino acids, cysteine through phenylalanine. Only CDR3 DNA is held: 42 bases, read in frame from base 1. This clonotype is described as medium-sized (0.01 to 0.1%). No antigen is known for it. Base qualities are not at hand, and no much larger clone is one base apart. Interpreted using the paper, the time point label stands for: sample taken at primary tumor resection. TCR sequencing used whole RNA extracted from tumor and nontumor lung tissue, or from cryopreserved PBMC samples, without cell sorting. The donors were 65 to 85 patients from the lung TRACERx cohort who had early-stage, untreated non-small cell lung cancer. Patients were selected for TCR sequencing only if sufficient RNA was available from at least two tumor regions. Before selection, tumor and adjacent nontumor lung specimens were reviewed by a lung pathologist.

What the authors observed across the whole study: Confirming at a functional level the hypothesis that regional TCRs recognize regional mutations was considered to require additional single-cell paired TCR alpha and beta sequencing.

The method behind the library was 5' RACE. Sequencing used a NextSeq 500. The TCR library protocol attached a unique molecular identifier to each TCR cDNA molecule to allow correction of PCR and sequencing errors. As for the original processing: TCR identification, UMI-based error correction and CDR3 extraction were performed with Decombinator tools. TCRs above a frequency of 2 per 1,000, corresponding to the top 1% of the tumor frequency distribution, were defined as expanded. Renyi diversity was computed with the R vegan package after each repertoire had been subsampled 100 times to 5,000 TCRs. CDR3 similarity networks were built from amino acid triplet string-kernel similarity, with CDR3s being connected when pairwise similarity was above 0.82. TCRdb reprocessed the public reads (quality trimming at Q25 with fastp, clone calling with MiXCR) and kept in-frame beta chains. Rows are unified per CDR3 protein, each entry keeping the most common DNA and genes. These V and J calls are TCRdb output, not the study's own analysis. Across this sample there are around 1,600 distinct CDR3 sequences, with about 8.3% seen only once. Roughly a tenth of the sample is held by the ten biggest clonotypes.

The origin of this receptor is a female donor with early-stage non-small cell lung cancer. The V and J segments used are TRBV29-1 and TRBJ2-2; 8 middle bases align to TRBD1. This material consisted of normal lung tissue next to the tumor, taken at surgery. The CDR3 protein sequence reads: CSVTGQGIPGELFF. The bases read TGCAGCGTTACCGGACAGGGAATACCCGGGGAGCTGTTTTTT.